This paragraph covers one T cell receptor (beta chain) sequence. This sample is drawn from a study of blood T cell repertoires in COVID-19. The assay was immunoSEQ multiplex PCR, and TCRdb's table has in-frame clones only and misses some. The table lists under 130,000 clones, 75% to 90% of them singletons. This CDR3 has 16 amino acids. Germline V gives CDR1 SGHTA, CDR2 FQGNSA. The V end was cut by 7 bases, the J end by 0 bases, with 17 bases between. This clonotype was sampled from a woman older than 75 with acute or convalescent COVID-19. Material: peripheral blood. The chain combines TRBV7-2 with TRBJ2-3, with D hard to call. This CDR3 reads CASTLPSGSSTDTQYF. The CDR3 DNA sequence: TGTGCCAGCACCCTCCCCTCAGGATCTAGCACAGATACGCAGTATTTT.